This T cell receptor (beta chain) was profiled in a study of blood T cell repertoires in COVID-19. Study summary: Acute and convalescent COVID-19 samples came from the United States, Italy and Spain.

TCRdb keeps only in-frame clones here, not all; method: immunoSEQ multiplex PCR. Here the sample spans roughly 50,000 clones, 70% to 90% being singletons. The V gene lost 0 bases and the J gene lost 4 bases, with 16 bases spanning the gap. The CDR3 totals 16 residues. Germline V gene data show CDR1 as MNHEY and CDR2 as SVGAGI. This sequence was found in a woman aged 55-70 years with acute or convalescent COVID-19. Sequenced input: peripheral blood. The V gene is TRBV6-5, the J gene TRBJ2-7; perhaps TRBD1 as D (5 bases). The CDR3 loop reads CASSYSASGNFYEQYF. CDR3 coding DNA: TGTGCCAGCAGTTACTCGGCCTCAGGGAATTTTTACGAGCAGTACTTC.